These 6 T cell receptor beta chains were all obtained from the same sample, sequenced in a study of T cells after posttransplantation cyclophosphamide. Control samples came 1 year after myeloablative marrow transplants with methotrexate plus calcineurin inhibitor. Sequencing was performed with immunoSEQ multiplex PCR; in TCRdb, only in-frame clones are kept and a portion is missing. The table has 4,500 to 6,000 clones, about three quarters seen once; the top ten hold around half. Sequencing used PBMCs, obtained around 320 days after allogeneic stem cell transplant with calcineurin inhibitor and methotrexate. The source is a female patient aged 45-65 years who received an allogeneic stem cell transplant from an unrelated donor, was CMV-positive, and had acute and chronic GVHD. Some T cells here may be from the graft donor.

The V call is TRBV2, the J call TRBJ2-7; possible D gene TRBD1, 6 bases. Trimming removed 5 bases from V and 3 bases from J, with 11 bases in between. The CDR3 is 13 residues long. Per the germline V gene, CDR1 is SNHLY and CDR2 is FYNNEI. CDR3 amino acids: CASSSGQYYEQYF. CDR3 sequence (DNA): TGTGCCAGCAGTTCAGGACAGTACTACGAGCAGTACTTC. Full variable domain (missing parts from reference TRBV2 and TRBJ2-7): EPEVTQTPSHQVTQMGQEVILRCVPISNHLYFYWYRQILGQKVEFLVSFYNNEISEKSEIFDDQFSVERPDGSNFTLKIRSTKLEDSAMYFCASSSGQYYEQYFGPGTRLTVT.

The chain is built from TRBV19 and TRBJ1-5; D may be TRBD1 (5 bases). CDR1 is LNHDA and CDR2 is SQIVND in the germline V gene (reference sequence). Trimming took 5 bases from V and 6 from J, leaving 20 bases between them. The CDR3 sequence is 16 residues long. This chain's CDR3 is CASSSWSQGRTQPQHF. CDR3 in DNA: TGTGCCAGTAGTTCGTGGAGCCAGGGCCGAACTCAGCCCCAGCATTTT.

The chain uses TRBV19 and TRBJ1-2, with no clear D. The CDR3 is made up of 12 amino acids. CDR1 and CDR2 from the germline V gene are LNHDA and SQIVND (reference sequence). V shed 3 bases and J shed 5 bases, with 7 bases lying between them. The CDR3 protein is CASSIGRYGYTF. The CDR3 nucleotides are TGTGCCAGTAGTATCGGTCGGTATGGCTACACCTTC.

This clone was seen only once. V gene TRBV6-1 combines with J gene TRBJ1-1; D not resolved. Germline V gives CDR1 MNHNS, CDR2 SASEGT. CDR3 length: 13 residues. Between the trimmed V and J ends, which lost 7 bases and 0 bases, there was a span of 9 bases. The CDR3 coding sequence is TGTGCCAGCAACCCGAAGCTGAACACTGAAGCTTTCTTT. This gives the protein CASNPKLNTEAFF.

The J gene is TRBJ2-1, the V gene TRBV27; 8 bases match TRBD1. Germline lookup yields CDR1 MNHEY and CDR2 SMNVEV (reference sequence). CDR3 length: 14 amino acids. Unmatched junction bases numbered 2, after V lost 0 bases and J lost 7 bases. CDR3 in amino acids: CASSLSRQGNEQFF. The CDR3 bases are TGTGCCAGCAGTTTATCTCGACAGGGGAATGAGCAGTTCTTC.

The rearrangement joins TRBV2 to TRBJ1-2, with 11 bases aligning to TRBD1. This CDR3 has 15 residues. The germline gives CDR1 SNHLY, CDR2 FYNNEI. Unmatched junction bases numbered 6, after V lost 5 bases and J lost 4 bases. CDR3 nucleotides: TGTGCCAGCAGTTGGACAGGGGGCCAGGGCTATGGCTACACCTTC. Its protein product is CASSWTGGQGYGYTF.